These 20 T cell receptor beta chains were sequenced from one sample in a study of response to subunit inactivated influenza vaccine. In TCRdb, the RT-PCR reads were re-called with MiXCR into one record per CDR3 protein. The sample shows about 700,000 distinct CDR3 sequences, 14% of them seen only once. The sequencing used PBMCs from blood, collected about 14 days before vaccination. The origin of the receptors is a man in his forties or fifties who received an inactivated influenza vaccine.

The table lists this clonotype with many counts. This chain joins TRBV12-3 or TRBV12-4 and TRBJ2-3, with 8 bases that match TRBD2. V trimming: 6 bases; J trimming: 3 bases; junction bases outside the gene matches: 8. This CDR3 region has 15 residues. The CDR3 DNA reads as TGTGCCAGCAGCCCCGGTGCGGGGGGAACAGATACGCAGTATTTT. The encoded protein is CASSPGAGGTDTQYF.

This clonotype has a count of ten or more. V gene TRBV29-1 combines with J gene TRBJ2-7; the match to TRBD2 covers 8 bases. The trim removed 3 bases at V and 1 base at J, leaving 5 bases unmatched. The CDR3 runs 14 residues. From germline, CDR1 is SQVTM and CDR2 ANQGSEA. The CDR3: CSVEGLAGSYEQYF. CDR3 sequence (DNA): TGCAGCGTTGAGGGTCTAGCGGGTTCCTACGAGCAGTACTTC.

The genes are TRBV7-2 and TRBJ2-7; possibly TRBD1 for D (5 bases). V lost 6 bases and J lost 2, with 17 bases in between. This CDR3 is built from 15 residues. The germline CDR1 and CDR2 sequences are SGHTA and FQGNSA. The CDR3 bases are TGTGCCAGCAGTCCCACCCCAGGGAACCCCTACGAGCAGTACTTC. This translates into CASSPTPGNPYEQYF.

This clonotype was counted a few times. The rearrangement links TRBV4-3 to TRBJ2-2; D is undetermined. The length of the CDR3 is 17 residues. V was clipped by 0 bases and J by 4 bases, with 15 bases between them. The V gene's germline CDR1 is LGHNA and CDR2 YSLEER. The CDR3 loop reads CASSQERGLHFTGELFF. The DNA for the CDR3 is TGCGCCAGCAGCCAAGAACGCGGTCTCCACTTCACCGGGGAGCTGTTTTTT.

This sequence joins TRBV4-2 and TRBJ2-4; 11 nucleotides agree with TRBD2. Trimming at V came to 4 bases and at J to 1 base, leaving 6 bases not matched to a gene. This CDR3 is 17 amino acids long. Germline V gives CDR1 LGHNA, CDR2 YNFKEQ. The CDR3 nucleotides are TGTGCCAGCAGCCCCATAGCGGGGGGGCCGGCCAAAAACATTCAGTACTTC. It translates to CASSPIAGGPAKNIQYF.

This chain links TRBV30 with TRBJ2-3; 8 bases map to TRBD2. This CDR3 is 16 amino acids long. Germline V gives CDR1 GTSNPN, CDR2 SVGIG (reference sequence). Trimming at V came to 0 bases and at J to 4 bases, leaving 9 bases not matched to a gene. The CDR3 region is CAWSVPRGGVSDTQYF. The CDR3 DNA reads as TGTGCCTGGAGTGTACCCCGGGGGGGGGTCTCAGATACGCAGTATTTT.

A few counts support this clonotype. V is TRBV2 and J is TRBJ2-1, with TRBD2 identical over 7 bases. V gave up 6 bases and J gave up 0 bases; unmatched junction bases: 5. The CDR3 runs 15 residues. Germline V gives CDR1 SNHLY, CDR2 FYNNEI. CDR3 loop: CASSGTSASYNEQFF. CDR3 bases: TGTGCCAGCAGCGGCACTAGCGCCTCCTACAATGAGCAGTTCTTC.

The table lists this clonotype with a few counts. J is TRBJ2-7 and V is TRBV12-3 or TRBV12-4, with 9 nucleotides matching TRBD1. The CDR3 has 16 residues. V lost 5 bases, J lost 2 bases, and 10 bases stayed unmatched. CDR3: CASSHPDRGFPYEQYF. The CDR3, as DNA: TGTGCCAGCAGTCACCCGGACAGGGGATTCCCCTACGAGCAGTACTTC.

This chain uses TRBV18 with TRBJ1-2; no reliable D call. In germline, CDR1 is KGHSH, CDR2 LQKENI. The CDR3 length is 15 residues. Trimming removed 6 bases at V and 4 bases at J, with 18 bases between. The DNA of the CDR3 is TGTGCCAGCTCGGCGTCCGAAGGAGCTATCTATGGCTACACCTTC. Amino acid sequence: CASSASEGAIYGYTF.

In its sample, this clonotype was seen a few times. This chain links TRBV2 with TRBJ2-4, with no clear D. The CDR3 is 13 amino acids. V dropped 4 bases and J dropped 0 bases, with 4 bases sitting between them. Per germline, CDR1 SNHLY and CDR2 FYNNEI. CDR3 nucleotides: TGTGCCAGCAGTGGACTAGCCAAAAACATTCAGTACTTC. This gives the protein CASSGLAKNIQYF.

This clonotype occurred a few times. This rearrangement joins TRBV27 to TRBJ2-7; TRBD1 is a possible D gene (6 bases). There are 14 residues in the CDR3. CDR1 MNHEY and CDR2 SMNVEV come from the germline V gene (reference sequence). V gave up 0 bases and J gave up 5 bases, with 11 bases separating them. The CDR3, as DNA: TGTGCCAGCAGTTTATCCAGGGGTCACAACGAGCAGTACTTC. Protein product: CASSLSRGHNEQYF.

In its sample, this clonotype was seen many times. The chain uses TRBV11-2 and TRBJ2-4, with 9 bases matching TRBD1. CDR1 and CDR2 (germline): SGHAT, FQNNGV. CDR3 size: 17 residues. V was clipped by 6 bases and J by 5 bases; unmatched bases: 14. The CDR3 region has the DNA TGTGCCAGCAGTCGAATGGGGTTTTGGACAGGGGAAAACATTCAGTACTTC. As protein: CASSRMGFWTGENIQYF.

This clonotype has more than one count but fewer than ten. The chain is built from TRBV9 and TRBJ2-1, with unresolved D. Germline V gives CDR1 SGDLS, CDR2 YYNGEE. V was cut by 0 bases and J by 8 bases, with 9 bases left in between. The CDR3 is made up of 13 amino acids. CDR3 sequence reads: CASSVGLKDEQFF. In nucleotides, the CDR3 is TGTGCCAGCAGCGTAGGTCTAAAGGATGAGCAGTTCTTC.

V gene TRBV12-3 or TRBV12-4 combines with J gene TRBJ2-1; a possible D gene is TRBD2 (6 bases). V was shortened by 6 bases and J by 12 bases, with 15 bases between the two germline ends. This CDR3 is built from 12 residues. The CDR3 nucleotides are TGTGCCAGCAGCCCCAGGGTGGAGGGGCAGTTCTTC. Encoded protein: CASSPRVEGQFF.

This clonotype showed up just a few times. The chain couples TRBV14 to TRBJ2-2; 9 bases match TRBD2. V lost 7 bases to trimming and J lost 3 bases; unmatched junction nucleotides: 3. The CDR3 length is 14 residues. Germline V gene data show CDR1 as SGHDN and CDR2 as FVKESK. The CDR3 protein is CASKRGADTGELFF. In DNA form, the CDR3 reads TGTGCCAGCAAGCGGGGGGCGGACACCGGGGAGCTGTTTTTT.

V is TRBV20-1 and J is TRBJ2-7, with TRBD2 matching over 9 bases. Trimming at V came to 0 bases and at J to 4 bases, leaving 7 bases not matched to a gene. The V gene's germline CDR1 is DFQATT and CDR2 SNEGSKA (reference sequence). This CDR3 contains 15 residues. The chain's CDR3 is CSARDFAGGPYEQYF. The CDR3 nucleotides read TGCAGTGCTAGAGATTTCGCGGGAGGGCCTTACGAGCAGTACTTC.

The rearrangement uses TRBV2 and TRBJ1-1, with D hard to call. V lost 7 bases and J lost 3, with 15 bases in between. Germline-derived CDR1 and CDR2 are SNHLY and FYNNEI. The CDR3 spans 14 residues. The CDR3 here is CASNRRVRDTEAFF. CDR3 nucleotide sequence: TGTGCCAGCAACCGACGGGTGAGGGACACTGAAGCTTTCTTT.

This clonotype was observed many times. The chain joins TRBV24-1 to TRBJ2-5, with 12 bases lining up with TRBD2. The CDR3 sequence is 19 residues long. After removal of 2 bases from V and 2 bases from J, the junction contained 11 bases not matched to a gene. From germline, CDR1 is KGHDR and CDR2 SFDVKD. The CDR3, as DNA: TGTGCCACCAGTGATTCGACTAGCGGGAGTTGGAGTGGTCAAGAGACCCAGTACTTC. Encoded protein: CATSDSTSGSWSGQETQYF.

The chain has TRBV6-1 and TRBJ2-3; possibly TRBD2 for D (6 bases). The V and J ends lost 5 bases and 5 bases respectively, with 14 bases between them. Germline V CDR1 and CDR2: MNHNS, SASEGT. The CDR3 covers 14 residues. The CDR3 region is CASSTPGLLDTQYF. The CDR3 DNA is TGTGCCAGCAGTACCCCGGGACTCTTAGATACGCAGTATTTT.

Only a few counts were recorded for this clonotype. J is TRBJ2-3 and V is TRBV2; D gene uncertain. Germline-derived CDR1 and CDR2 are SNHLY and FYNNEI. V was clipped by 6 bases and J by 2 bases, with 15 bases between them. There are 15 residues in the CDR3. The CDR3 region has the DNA TGTGCCAGCAGCCGAAGGTGGCCTAACACAGATACGCAGTATTTT. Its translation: CASSRRWPNTDTQYF.